This passage covers 30 T cell receptor beta chains from one sample sequenced in a study of CD8 T cells in ankylosing spondylitis. MiXCR, run by TCRdb on the 5' RACE reads, gives a single entry per CDR3 protein. The sample lists approximately 240,000 distinct CDR3 sequences, about 11% occurring once. The sequencing sample was made of blood, either unsorted or a sorted T cell fraction (not recorded which). The receptors stem from a male donor with ankylosing spondylitis or in good health (not recorded which).

V and J are TRBV11-2 and TRBJ2-7, with D possibly TRBD2 on 5 matching bases. Germline lookup yields CDR1 SGHAT and CDR2 FQNNGV. V was trimmed by 1 base and J by 1 base, leaving 8 bases between them. This CDR3 is built from 14 residues. The CDR3 DNA reads as TGTGCCAGCAGCTTAGCTAGCCCATCCTACGAGCAGTACTTC. It encodes CASSLASPSYEQYF.

V usage is TRBV6-5 and J usage is TRBJ2-7, with 10 positions matching TRBD2. J gave up 3 bases and V 5 bases, and 7 bases lay outside the gene matches. This CDR3 contains 15 residues. Germline CDR1 reads MNHEY; CDR2 reads SVGAGI. The CDR3 nucleotides read TGTGCCAGCAGTGTACTAGCGGGACAAGGCTACGAGCAGTACTTC. This gives the protein CASSVLAGQGYEQYF.

This clonotype was counted many times. The CDR3 coding sequence is TGTGCCATCAGTGAACCTGAACAGCCCCAGCATTTT. Translated, it gives CAISEPEQPQHF. This chain links TRBV10-3 with TRBJ1-5, with D hard to call. Deletions cut 3 bases from V and 7 bases from J, with 7 bases between. Germline CDR1 reads ENHRY; CDR2 reads SYGVKD. The CDR3 runs 12 residues.

In the case of this clonotype: This sequence may be a read error, since a much larger clone differs from it by one base. The rearrangement joins TRBV3-1 to TRBJ2-1; D is uncertain. This CDR3 has 17 amino acids. Germline V lookup: CDR1 LGHDT, CDR2 YNNKEL (reference sequence). This CDR3 reads CACSHTGVRLPYNEQFF. In DNA form, the CDR3 reads TGTGCCTGCAGCCACACGGGCGTGCGACTTCCCTACAATGAGCAGTTCTTC.

This clonotype was detected many times. The J gene is TRBJ2-1, the V gene TRBV20-1, with a tentative D call TRBD2 (5 bases). Trimming pared 0 bases from V and 3 bases from J, leaving 12 bases between. This CDR3 has 15 amino acids. CDR1 DFQATT and CDR2 SNEGSKA come from the germline V gene (reference sequence). The CDR3 region is CSARDREAHYNEQFF. The CDR3 nucleotides are TGCAGTGCTAGAGATCGGGAAGCGCACTACAATGAGCAGTTCTTC.

This clonotype has ten or more counts. The chain employs TRBV5-1 and TRBJ1-4; a possible D gene is TRBD1 (6 bases). Trimming left V 5 bases short and J 4 bases short, with 15 bases between. The CDR3 has 15 amino acids. Per germline, CDR1 SGHRS and CDR2 YFSETQ. As DNA, the CDR3 is TGCGCCAGCAGGAACCTACAGGGCGATAATGAAAAACTGTTTTTT. It codes for CASRNLQGDNEKLFF.

Concerning this clonotype: A much more abundant neighbour one base away suggests this may be a read error. This rearrangement joins TRBV12-3 or TRBV12-4 to TRBJ1-3; D unclear. This CDR3 region has 14 residues. V was clipped by 6 bases and J by 0 bases, with 9 bases between them. Here the CDR3 DNA reads TGTGCCAGCAGCCTTCAGAGCTCTGGAAACACCATATATTTT. It codes for CASSLQSSGNTIYF.

This clonotype was recorded at least ten times. The genes are TRBV2 and TRBJ1-2; 8 positions agree with TRBD1. With 4 bases clipped from V and 6 bases from J, the junction kept 25 bases outside the gene matches. Germline-derived CDR1 and CDR2 are SNHLY and FYNNEI. This CDR3 spans 20 amino acids. The CDR3 protein is CASSGRRAAPPPGQEDGYTF. DNA of the CDR3: TGTGCCAGCAGTGGGCGCCGCGCCGCGCCGCCTCCGGGACAGGAAGATGGCTACACCTTC.

The sample holds many counts of this clonotype. V gene TRBV5-5 combines with J gene TRBJ2-5; no reliable D call. The CDR3 contains 12 residues. Germline V gene sequence: CDR1 SGHKS, CDR2 YYEKEE (reference sequence). V lost 3 bases and J lost 5, with 8 bases in between. Written as DNA, the CDR3 is TGTGCCAGCAGCTCGTGGTCTGAGACCCAGTACTTC. Amino acids: CASSSWSETQYF.

This clonotype was counted ten times or more. V usage is TRBV20-1 and J usage is TRBJ2-1; D gene unclear. The CDR3 is 14 amino acids. The germline CDR1 and CDR2 sequences are DFQATT and SNEGSKA (reference sequence). Trimming took 5 bases from V and 3 from J, leaving 14 bases between them. CDR3 residues: CSALTRSFYNEQFF. The CDR3 DNA reads TGCAGTGCTTTAACGCGGTCCTTCTACAATGAGCAGTTCTTC.

This clonotype was picked up a small number of times. This chain connects TRBV6-1 to TRBJ1-6; tentative D call: TRBD1 (6 bases). The CDR3 sequence is 14 residues long. Germline assignment: CDR1 MNHNS and CDR2 SASEGT. With 5 bases removed from V and 9 bases from J, the gap between germline ends came to 14 bases. The CDR3 protein is CASSTTGYGSPLHF. The CDR3 coding sequence is TGTGCCAGCAGTACGACAGGCTATGGTTCACCCCTCCACTTT.

This clonotype was seen at least ten times. The J gene is TRBJ2-1, the V gene TRBV20-1, with 7 bases matching TRBD2. CDR1 DFQATT and CDR2 SNEGSKA come from the germline V gene (reference sequence). This CDR3 comprises 13 residues. The J segment lost 6 bases and the V segment lost 8 bases, leaving 10 bases of the junction unmatched. The CDR3 DNA reads TGCAGTCACCCAAGCCCGGGAGGCAATGAGCAGTTCTTC. The encoded protein is CSHPSPGGNEQFF.

As regards this clonotype: This sequence may be a read error, since a much larger clone differs from it by one base. The chain is built from TRBV7-9 and TRBJ1-2; no clear D gene. The V end was cut by 7 bases, the J end by 4 bases, with 16 bases between. The CDR3 runs 14 residues. Per the germline V gene, CDR1 is SEHNR and CDR2 is FQNEAQ (reference sequence). The CDR3 loop reads CASNSEATFYGYTF. CDR3 nucleotides: TGTGCCAGCAACTCAGAAGCGACCTTCTATGGCTACACCTTC.

Many counts were recorded for this clonotype. The chain's CDR3 is CASRLDRTGELFF. CDR3 nucleotides: TGCGCCAGCAGGCTAGACAGGACCGGGGAGCTGTTTTTT. V and J are TRBV5-1 and TRBJ2-2; maybe TRBD1 (6 bases). V gave up 5 bases and J gave up 5 bases, with 10 bases separating them. The CDR3 is 13 amino acids. CDR1 and CDR2 (germline): SGHRS, YFSETQ.

The genes are TRBV14 and TRBJ2-1; tentatively, D is TRBD2 (5 bases). The CDR3 is made up of 16 amino acids. Deletions cut 1 base from V and 2 bases from J, with 12 bases between. Germline V gene sequence: CDR1 SGHDN, CDR2 FVKESK. DNA for the CDR3: TGTGCCAGCAGCCAAGGAGCGGAGCGACCCTACAATGAGCAGTTCTTC. Its translation: CASSQGAERPYNEQFF. Full variable domain (remainder filled in from reference TRBV14 and TRBJ2-1): EAGVTQFPSHSVIEKGQTVTLRCDPISGHDNLYWYRRVMGKEIKFLLHFVKESKQDESGMPNNRFLAERTGGTYSTLKVQPAELEDSGVYFCASSQGAERPYNEQFFGPGTRLTVL.

The table lists this clonotype with many counts. The V call is TRBV20-1, the J call TRBJ2-1; D gene unclear. This CDR3 contains 15 residues. In germline, CDR1 is DFQATT, CDR2 SNEGSKA (reference sequence). V was pared by 0 bases and J by 6 bases, with 15 bases between. CDR3 residues: CSARDGRSPINEQFF. CDR3 nucleotides: TGCAGTGCTAGAGACGGGCGGAGTCCCATCAATGAGCAGTTCTTC.

Many counts were recorded for this clonotype. The chain couples TRBV12-3 or TRBV12-4 to TRBJ2-2; D not resolved. V lost 1 base to trimming and J lost 1 base, with 10 bases between them. CDR3 length equals 16 residues. The DNA of the CDR3 is TGTGCCAGCAGTTTAGGTGGCAGGATGAACACCGGGGAGCTGTTTTTT. Its translation: CASSLGGRMNTGELFF.

This clonotype appeared many times. The chain recombines TRBV27 with TRBJ2-1; TRBD2 aligns across 9 bases. This CDR3 is built from 15 residues. V shed 2 bases and J 3 bases; nucleotides not matched to a gene: 2. Germline loops: CDR1 MNHEY, CDR2 SMNVEV (reference sequence). The CDR3 is CASSLRSGSYNEQFF. The CDR3 bases are TGTGCCAGCAGTTTACGTAGCGGGAGCTACAATGAGCAGTTCTTC.

The V call is TRBV7-2, the J call TRBJ2-1; TRBD1 agrees at 8 bases. CDR1 and CDR2 from the germline V gene are SGHTA and FQGNSA. Germline trimming cut 1 base from V and 6 bases from J; bases unmatched to any gene: 5. The CDR3 has 15 amino acids. CDR3 loop: CASSLDGQGTNEQFF. CDR3 in DNA: TGTGCCAGCAGCTTAGATGGACAGGGCACCAATGAGCAGTTCTTC.

There are many counts of this clonotype. The chain carries TRBV10-3 and TRBJ1-1; D may be TRBD1 (6 bases). Germline CDR1 is ENHRY and CDR2 is SYGVKD. The CDR3 is 13 residues long. V lost 10 bases and J lost 1, with 13 bases in between. The CDR3 loop is CATRGQPNTEAFF. The CDR3 DNA reads as TGTGCCACCCGGGGGCAGCCGAACACTGAAGCTTTCTTT.

This clonotype came up a few times. This chain uses TRBV12-3 or TRBV12-4 with TRBJ2-7, with D unclear. The CDR3 consists of 13 residues. V was cut by 0 bases and J by 6 bases, with 9 bases left in between. CDR3 sequence reads: CASSLAQLTEQYF. The CDR3 nucleotides read TGTGCCAGCAGTTTAGCGCAGCTCACCGAGCAGTACTTC.

The genes are TRBV7-2 and TRBJ2-7, with a tentative D call TRBD1 (5 bases). The V end was cut by 3 bases, the J end by 5 bases, with 11 bases between. Germline V CDR1 and CDR2: SGHTA, FQGNSA. This CDR3 spans 13 amino acids. The CDR3 DNA follows: TGTGCCAGCAGCTTTTTCGAACAGGACGAGCAGTACTTC. It yields the protein CASSFFEQDEQYF.

This clonotype was seen repeatedly, ten times or more. The V and J genes are TRBV5-6 and TRBJ2-1; D ambiguous. Trimming left V 0 bases short and J 8 bases short, with 6 bases between. CDR3 length: 12 amino acids. Germline V gene lookup returns CDR1 SGHDT and CDR2 YYEEEE. The CDR3 region has the DNA TGTGCCAGCAGCTTGGTGGGATATGAGCAGTTCTTC. As protein: CASSLVGYEQFF. Filled out from reference TRBV5-6 and TRBJ2-1, the complete variable domain reads DAGVTQSPTHLIKTRGQQVTLRCSPKSGHDTVSWYQQALGQGPQFIFQYYEEEERQRGNFPDRFSGHQFPNYSSELNVNALLLGDSALYLCASSLVGYEQFFGPGTRLTVL.

The table lists this clonotype with many counts. The rearrangement links TRBV3-1 to TRBJ1-1; the D gene is possibly TRBD1 (5 bases). Germline values: CDR1 LGHDT, CDR2 YNNKEL (reference sequence). V was cut by 1 base and J by 4 bases, with 10 bases left in between. The CDR3 totals 14 residues. For the CDR3, the DNA is TGTGCCAGCAGCCAAGTAGGGGCGGGCACTGAAGCTTTCTTT. Translation: CASSQVGAGTEAFF.

This clonotype was found many times. The gene calls are TRBV27 and TRBJ2-2, with 7 bases fitting TRBD1. CDR3 length equals 14 residues. The trim removed 7 bases at V and 5 bases at J, leaving 7 bases unmatched. Germline CDR1 and CDR2: MNHEY and SMNVEV (reference sequence). The DNA for the CDR3 is TGTGCCAGCACTACGGGACAGTTGACCGGGGAGCTGTTTTTT. Protein: CASTTGQLTGELFF.

This clonotype was seen repeatedly, ten times or more. The rearrangement uses TRBV10-1 and TRBJ2-3; tentatively, D is TRBD2 (6 bases). The V end was cut by 6 bases, the J end by 8 bases, with 24 bases between. Germline CDR1 is WNHNN and CDR2 is SYGVQD (reference sequence). This CDR3 has 16 amino acids. The CDR3: CASSEPGPGVGSTQYF. The CDR3 DNA is TGCGCCAGCAGCGAACCGGGACCGGGGGTGGGAAGTACGCAGTATTTT.

This clonotype was counted at least ten times. The rearrangement joins TRBV20-1 to TRBJ1-1, with D tentatively TRBD1 (5 bases). Germline V gene sequence: CDR1 DFQATT, CDR2 SNEGSKA (reference sequence). Trimming shortened V by 1 base and J by 4 bases, and 16 bases separated the two germline ends. The CDR3 is 15 residues long. This chain's CDR3 is CSARAPDLGPTEAFF. The DNA of the CDR3 is TGCAGTGCTAGAGCCCCTGATCTGGGGCCCACTGAAGCTTTCTTT.

J is TRBJ2-1 and V is TRBV29-1, with D perhaps being TRBD1 or TRBD2 (5 bases each). The germline CDR1 and CDR2 sequences are SQVTM and ANQGSEA. This CDR3 contains 11 residues. With 6 bases removed from V and 9 bases from J, the gap between germline ends came to 12 bases. The CDR3 region is CSVGTRGEQFF. DNA of the CDR3: TGCAGCGTGGGAACTAGGGGTGAGCAGTTCTTC.

CDR3 nucleotides: TGTGCCAGCAGATCAGTTACCATTGAGGAGCAGTACTTC. Translated, it gives CASRSVTIEEQYF. The chain links TRBV6-1 to TRBJ2-7, with no clear D. The CDR3 covers 13 residues. Germline loops: CDR1 MNHNS, CDR2 SASEGT. Trimming left V 6 bases short and J 7 bases short, with 16 bases between.

This clonotype was seen repeatedly, ten times or more. This rearrangement joins TRBV30 to TRBJ2-7; D remains ambiguous. From germline, CDR1 is GTSNPN and CDR2 SVGIG (reference sequence). V was clipped by 1 base and J by 7 bases, with 14 bases between them. This CDR3 has 13 residues. DNA for the CDR3: TGTGCCTGGAGTGAACCCGCCTTTCGGGAGCAGTACTTC. The encoded protein is CAWSEPAFREQYF.